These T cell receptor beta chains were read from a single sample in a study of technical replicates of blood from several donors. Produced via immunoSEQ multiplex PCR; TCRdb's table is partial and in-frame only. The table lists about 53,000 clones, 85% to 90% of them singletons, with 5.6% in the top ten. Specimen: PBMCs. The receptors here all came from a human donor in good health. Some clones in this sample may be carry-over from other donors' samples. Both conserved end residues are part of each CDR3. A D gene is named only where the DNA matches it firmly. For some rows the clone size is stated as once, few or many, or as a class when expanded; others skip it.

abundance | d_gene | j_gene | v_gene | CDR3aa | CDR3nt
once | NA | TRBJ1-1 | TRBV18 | CASSAGLNTEAFF | TGTGCCAGCTCCGCAGGGTTAAACACTGAAGCTTTCTTT
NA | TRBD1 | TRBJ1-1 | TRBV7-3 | CASSSDRAHDWGAFF | TGTGCCAGCAGTTCAGACAGGGCCCATGATTGGGGGGCTTTCTTT
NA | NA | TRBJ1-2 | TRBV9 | CASSVGVGANGYTF | TGTGCCAGCAGCGTAGGGGTTGGAGCGAATGGCTACACCTTC
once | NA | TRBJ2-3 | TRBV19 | CASSIQGIDTQYF | TGTGCCAGTAGTATTCAGGGGATAGATACGCAGTATTTT
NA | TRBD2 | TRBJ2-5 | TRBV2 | CASKGSGAWETQYF | TGTGCCAGCAAGGGTAGCGGGGCCTGGGAGACCCAGTACTTC
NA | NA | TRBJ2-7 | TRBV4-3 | CASSQVVRGGEQYF | TGCGCCAGCAGCCAAGTGGTTAGGGGTGGGGAGCAGTACTTC
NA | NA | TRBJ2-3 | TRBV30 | CAWIDYDTQYF | TGTGCCTGGATAGACTACGATACGCAGTATTTT
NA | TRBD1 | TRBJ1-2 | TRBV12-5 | CASGPSVGGGLLYGYTF | TGTGCTAGTGGCCCTTCAGTCGGAGGGGGCCTACTTTATGGCTACACCTTC
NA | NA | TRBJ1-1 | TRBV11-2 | CASSLDFGVRNTEAFF | TGTGCCAGCAGCTTAGATTTCGGGGTAAGGAACACTGAAGCTTTCTTT
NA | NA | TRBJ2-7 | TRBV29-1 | CSVGQGSSSYEQYF | TGCAGCGTTGGGCAGGGTTCGAGCTCCTACGAGCAGTACTTC
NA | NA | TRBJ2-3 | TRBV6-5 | CASSSQGHADTQYF | TGTGCCAGCAGTTCCCAGGGGCACGCAGATACGCAGTATTTT
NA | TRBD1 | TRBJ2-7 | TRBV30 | CAWSRKRDSTYEQYF | TGTGCCTGGAGTCGTAAGAGGGACAGCACCTACGAGCAGTACTTC
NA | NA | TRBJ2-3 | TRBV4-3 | CASSQEAPRGTDTQYF | TGCGCCAGCAGCCAAGAGGCACCCCGTGGCACAGATACGCAGTATTTT
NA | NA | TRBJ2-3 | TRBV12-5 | CASGPRIPLSTDTQYF | TGTGCTAGTGGTCCCCGTATTCCCCTTAGCACAGATACGCAGTATTTT
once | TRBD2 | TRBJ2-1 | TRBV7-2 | CASSSLAGGGAFEQFF | TGTGCCAGCAGCTCCCTAGCGGGTGGGGGGGCTTTTGAGCAGTTCTTC
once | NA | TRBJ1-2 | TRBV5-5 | CASKSRDVDYGYTF | TGTGCCAGCAAAAGCAGGGATGTTGACTATGGCTACACCTTC
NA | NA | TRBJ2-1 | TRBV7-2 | CASSMTGNEQFF | TGTGCCAGCAGCATGACTGGTAATGAGCAGTTCTTC
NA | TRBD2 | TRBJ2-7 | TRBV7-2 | CASSISGLAYYEQYF | TGTGCCAGCAGCATAAGCGGACTAGCGTACTACGAGCAGTACTTC
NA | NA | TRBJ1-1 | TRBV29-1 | CSVPWRESSTEAFF | TGCAGCGTCCCGTGGCGGGAGTCGAGCACTGAAGCTTTCTTT
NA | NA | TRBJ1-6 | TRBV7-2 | CASSLVAYSPLHF | TGTGCCAGCAGCTTAGTAGCCTATTCACCCCTCCACTTT
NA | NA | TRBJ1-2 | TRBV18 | CASSPLSGTYGYTF | TGTGCCAGCTCACCACTTTCCGGTACCTATGGCTACACCTTC
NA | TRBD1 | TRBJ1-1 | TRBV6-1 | CASRETGGVTEAFF | TGTGCCAGCAGGGAAACAGGGGGCGTCACTGAAGCTTTCTTT
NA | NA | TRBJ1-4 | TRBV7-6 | CASSLTSTNEKLFF | TGTGCCAGCAGCCTTACTTCAACTAATGAAAAACTGTTTTTT
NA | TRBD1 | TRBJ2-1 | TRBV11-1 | CASSLQGDEQFF | TGTGCCAGCAGCTTACAGGGGGATGAGCAGTTCTTC
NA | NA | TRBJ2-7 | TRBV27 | CASLFRDIHYEQYF | TGTGCCAGCCTTTTCCGGGACATTCACTACGAGCAGTACTTC
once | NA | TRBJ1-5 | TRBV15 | CATSRDSDRPLERTQHF | TGTGCCACCAGCAGAGATTCCGACAGGCCCCTAGAGAGGACCCAGCATTTT
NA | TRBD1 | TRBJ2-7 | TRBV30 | CAAPGQGAGEQYF | TGTGCCGCACCGGGACAGGGGGCAGGCGAGCAGTACTTC
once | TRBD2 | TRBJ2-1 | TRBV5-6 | CASSRSSGAWYEQFF | TGTGCCAGCAGCCGATCTAGCGGGGCCTGGTATGAGCAGTTCTTC
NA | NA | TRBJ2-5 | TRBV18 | CASSGSAGETQYF | TGTGCCAGCTCAGGGTCGGCGGGGGAGACCCAGTACTTC
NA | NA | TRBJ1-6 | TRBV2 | CASSESAGNSPLHF | TGTGCCAGCAGTGAGTCGGCAGGAAATTCACCCCTCCACTTT
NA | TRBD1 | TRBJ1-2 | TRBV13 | CASSLRGTVHYGYTF | TGTGCCAGCAGCTTGCGTGGGACAGTGCACTATGGCTACACCTTC
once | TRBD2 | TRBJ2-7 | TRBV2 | CASSELAGGSGEQYF | TGTGCCAGCAGTGAGCTAGCGGGAGGGTCTGGCGAGCAGTACTTC
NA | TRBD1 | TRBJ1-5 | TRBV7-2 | CASSLGQPSNQPQHF | TGTGCCAGCAGCCTGGGACAGCCAAGCAATCAGCCCCAGCATTTT
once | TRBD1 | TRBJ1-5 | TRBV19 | CASSPQGSSQPQHF | TGTGCCAGTAGTCCACAGGGGTCCAGTCAGCCCCAGCATTTT
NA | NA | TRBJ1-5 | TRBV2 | CASSRYLEGQPQHF | TGTGCCAGCTCCCGGTATCTGGAGGGGCAGCCCCAGCATTTT